This T cell receptor beta chain was obtained from a study of OX40 agonist ivuxolimab in advanced cancers. Clones were read by immunoSEQ multiplex PCR, and TCRdb kept only the in-frame ones, dropping some. This table holds roughly 70,000 clones, 85% found once. The trim removed 5 bases at V and 7 bases at J, leaving 9 bases unmatched. The germline CDR1 and CDR2 sequences are MDHEN and SYDVKM. The length of the CDR3 is 15 residues. The chain joins TRBV28 to TRBJ1-2, with 11 bases identical to TRBD1. The sequence was collected from an adult with an advanced solid tumor such as melanoma, head and neck, liver or kidney cancer. Material: CD4+ or CD8+ T cells sorted from blood, obtained in a trial of the OX40 agonist ivuxolimab. Here the CDR3 reads CASSTGQGAGLGYTF. The CDR3 coding sequence is TGTGCCAGCAGTACCGGACAGGGGGCCGGTCTTGGCTACACCTTC.